The rows below give T cell receptor beta chains drawn from one sample of a study of T cell responses to AZD1222 COVID-19 vaccine. Method: immunoSEQ multiplex PCR; TCRdb's copy keeps in-frame clones and lacks some. The sample carries over 60,000 clones, around 80% recorded once. The sample here was peripheral blood, taken 28 days after the second AZD1222 dose. The receptors stem from an adult who received the AZD1222 COVID-19 vaccine. Both conserved end residues are part of each CDR3. Each record gives: CDR3 protein, CDR3 DNA, J gene, V gene, D gene, clone size. D genes are given only for firm matches. The listing skips clone size in some rows; elsewhere it reads once, few, many or a size class.

cdr3_aa: CASSLEGKEGDTQYF
cdr3_nt: TGCGCCAGCAGCTTGGAGGGGAAAGAAGGAGATACGCAGTATTTT
j_call: TRBJ2-3
v_call: TRBV5-1
d_call: .
clone_size: .

cdr3_aa: CASSPSVSGRGFNQPQHF
cdr3_nt: TGTGCCAGCTCACCATCTGTGAGCGGCCGGGGATTCAATCAGCCCCAGCATTTT
j_call: TRBJ1-5
v_call: TRBV18
d_call: .
clone_size: .

cdr3_aa: CASSPGETQYF
cdr3_nt: TGTGCCAGCTCACCTGGGGAGACCCAGTACTTC
j_call: TRBJ2-5
v_call: TRBV18
d_call: .
clone_size: .

cdr3_aa: CASSQEPRRSGADTGELFF
cdr3_nt: TGTGCCAGCAGCCAAGAACCCCGTCGCTCAGGGGCGGACACCGGGGAGCTGTTTTTT
j_call: TRBJ2-2
v_call: TRBV3-1/TRBV3-2
d_call: .
clone_size: .

cdr3_aa: CASSHPPPSNEKLFF
cdr3_nt: TGTGCCAGCAGCCACCCCCCTCCGTCGAATGAAAAACTGTTTTTT
j_call: TRBJ1-4
v_call: TRBV6-5
d_call: .
clone_size: .

cdr3_aa: CASSLRGPLQF
cdr3_nt: TGTGCCAGCAGCTTAAGGGGGCCTCTACAATTC
j_call: TRBJ2-7
v_call: TRBV7-3
d_call: .
clone_size: .

cdr3_aa: CASSTTGVGYTF
cdr3_nt: TGTGCCAGCAGTACGACAGGGGTCGGCTACACCTTC
j_call: TRBJ1-2
v_call: TRBV27
d_call: TRBD1
clone_size: .

cdr3_aa: CASSQVAGAEPLHF
cdr3_nt: TGTGCCAGCAGCCAAGTGGCAGGGGCTGAACCCCTCCACTTT
j_call: TRBJ1-6
v_call: TRBV3-1/TRBV3-2
d_call: .
clone_size: .

cdr3_aa: CASSLWQGANQPQHF
cdr3_nt: TGTGCCAGCAGCTTGTGGCAGGGCGCAAATCAGCCCCAGCATTTT
j_call: TRBJ1-5
v_call: TRBV5-5
d_call: .
clone_size: .

cdr3_aa: CASAGQGNSPLHF
cdr3_nt: TGTGCCAGCGCGGGTCAGGGTAATTCACCCCTCCACTTT
j_call: TRBJ1-6
v_call: TRBV6-5
d_call: .
clone_size: .

cdr3_aa: CASSVSVLGYGYTF
cdr3_nt: TGTGCCAGCAGTGTCTCAGTTCTCGGGTATGGCTACACCTTC
j_call: TRBJ1-2
v_call: TRBV6-4
d_call: .
clone_size: .

cdr3_aa: CASSRQGYNEQFF
cdr3_nt: TGTGCCAGCAGCCGGCAGGGCTACAATGAGCAGTTCTTC
j_call: TRBJ2-1
v_call: TRBV3-1/TRBV3-2
d_call: .
clone_size: .

cdr3_aa: CASATGVRSPLHF
cdr3_nt: TGTGCCAGCGCAACAGGGGTAAGGTCACCCCTCCACTTT
j_call: TRBJ1-6
v_call: TRBV12-3/TRBV12-4
d_call: TRBD1
clone_size: .

cdr3_aa: CASSPQGSSTEAFF
cdr3_nt: TGCGCCAGCAGTCCCCAGGGAAGTAGCACTGAAGCTTTCTTT
j_call: TRBJ1-1
v_call: TRBV4-1
d_call: .
clone_size: few

cdr3_aa: CAISARGGTYNEQFF
cdr3_nt: TGTGCCATCAGTGCGCGCGGGGGGACCTACAATGAGCAGTTCTTC
j_call: TRBJ2-1
v_call: TRBV10-3
d_call: TRBD2
clone_size: .

cdr3_aa: CASSISLSYEQYF
cdr3_nt: TGTGCCAGTAGTATCTCCCTGAGCTACGAGCAGTACTTC
j_call: TRBJ2-7
v_call: TRBV19
d_call: .
clone_size: .

cdr3_aa: CASSSSADQLFF
cdr3_nt: TGTGCCAGCTCCTCCTCAGCGGACCAACTGTTTTTT
j_call: TRBJ1-4
v_call: TRBV28
d_call: .
clone_size: .

cdr3_aa: CASSYGGYSSYNEQFF
cdr3_nt: TGTGCCAGCAGTTACGGCGGGTACAGCTCCTACAATGAGCAGTTCTTC
j_call: TRBJ2-1
v_call: TRBV6-2/TRBV6-3
d_call: .
clone_size: .

cdr3_aa: CASSPREYGYTF
cdr3_nt: TGTGCCAGTAGTCCGCGGGAATATGGCTACACCTTC
j_call: TRBJ1-2
v_call: TRBV19
d_call: .
clone_size: few

cdr3_aa: CASSLSLGSNQPQHF
cdr3_nt: TGTGCCAGCAGTCTATCCTTAGGTAGCAATCAGCCCCAGCATTTT
j_call: TRBJ1-5
v_call: TRBV6-2/TRBV6-3
d_call: .
clone_size: .

cdr3_aa: CASSLWSVGTEAFF
cdr3_nt: TGTGCCAGCAGCTTGTGGTCAGTAGGGACTGAAGCTTTCTTT
j_call: TRBJ1-1
v_call: TRBV5-5
d_call: .
clone_size: .

cdr3_aa: CASSQDWGGGTDTQYF
cdr3_nt: TGCGCCAGCAGCCAAGATTGGGGCGGGGGGACAGATACGCAGTATTTT
j_call: TRBJ2-3
v_call: TRBV4-3
d_call: TRBD2
clone_size: .

cdr3_aa: CASKNRGQSF
cdr3_nt: TGTGCCAGCAAAAACAGGGGCCAGAGTTTT
j_call: TRBJ1-5
v_call: TRBV6-7
d_call: TRBD1
clone_size: .

cdr3_aa: CASSLGANSNQPQHF
cdr3_nt: TGTGCCAGCAGCTTGGGGGCTAATAGCAATCAGCCCCAGCATTTT
j_call: TRBJ1-5
v_call: TRBV7-9
d_call: .
clone_size: .

cdr3_aa: CASSPTSTDTQYF
cdr3_nt: TGTGCCAGCTCACCCACTAGCACAGATACGCAGTATTTT
j_call: TRBJ2-3
v_call: TRBV18
d_call: .
clone_size: .

cdr3_aa: CASSPGADTGELFF
cdr3_nt: TGTGCCAGCAGCCCCGGGGCAGACACCGGGGAGCTGTTTTTT
j_call: TRBJ2-2
v_call: TRBV11-3
d_call: .
clone_size: .

cdr3_aa: CASSAGTGLYSGNTIYF
cdr3_nt: TGTGCCAGCAGCGCGGGGACAGGGTTGTACTCTGGAAACACCATATATTTT
j_call: TRBJ1-3
v_call: TRBV9
d_call: TRBD1
clone_size: .

cdr3_aa: CASSQEETQYF
cdr3_nt: TGTGCCAGCAGCCAAGAAGAGACCCAGTACTTC
j_call: TRBJ2-5
v_call: TRBV3-1/TRBV3-2
d_call: .
clone_size: .

cdr3_aa: CAISGTGRQNEQYF
cdr3_nt: TGTGCCATCAGTGGGACCGGCAGGCAGAACGAGCAGTACTTC
j_call: TRBJ2-7
v_call: TRBV10-3
d_call: .
clone_size: .

cdr3_aa: CASSPDRRTEAFF
cdr3_nt: TGCGCCAGCAGTCCCGACAGGCGCACTGAAGCTTTCTTT
j_call: TRBJ1-1
v_call: TRBV4-1
d_call: .
clone_size: once

cdr3_aa: CASSLGVEGQPQHF
cdr3_nt: TGTGCCAGCAGCTTGGGTGTCGAAGGGCAGCCCCAGCATTTT
j_call: TRBJ1-5
v_call: TRBV5-6
d_call: .
clone_size: .

cdr3_aa: CASSQGLAADTQYF
cdr3_nt: TGTGCCAGCAGTCAGGGACTAGCAGCAGATACGCAGTATTTT
j_call: TRBJ2-3
v_call: TRBV6-5
d_call: TRBD2
clone_size: .

cdr3_aa: CASSNSAGSGNTIYF
cdr3_nt: TGCGCCAGCAGCAACTCGGCCGGCTCTGGAAACACCATATATTTT
j_call: TRBJ1-3
v_call: TRBV5-1
d_call: .
clone_size: .

cdr3_aa: CASSLQLGTDTQYF
cdr3_nt: TGCGCCAGCAGCCTGCAACTGGGTACAGATACGCAGTATTTT
j_call: TRBJ2-3
v_call: TRBV5-1
d_call: .
clone_size: .

cdr3_aa: CASSPGTGGRYGYTF
cdr3_nt: TGCGCCAGCAGCCCTGGGACAGGGGGACGCTATGGCTACACCTTC
j_call: TRBJ1-2
v_call: TRBV4-1
d_call: TRBD1
clone_size: .

cdr3_aa: CASSDWQDYGYTF
cdr3_nt: TGTGCCAGCAGTGATTGGCAGGACTATGGCTACACCTTC
j_call: TRBJ1-2
v_call: TRBV6-1
d_call: .
clone_size: .

cdr3_aa: CASSSRGAAGSEQFF
cdr3_nt: TGTGCCAGCAGCTCCCGGGGGGCAGCGGGAAGTGAGCAGTTCTTC
j_call: TRBJ2-1
v_call: TRBV7-9
d_call: .
clone_size: few

cdr3_aa: CASEGEQYF
cdr3_nt: TGTGCCAGCGAAGGCGAGCAGTACTTC
j_call: TRBJ2-7
v_call: TRBV28
d_call: .
clone_size: .

cdr3_aa: CASSRTGGNTGELFF
cdr3_nt: TGTGCCAGTAGTCGGACAGGGGGCAACACCGGGGAGCTGTTTTTT
j_call: TRBJ2-2
v_call: TRBV19
d_call: TRBD1
clone_size: .

cdr3_aa: CASSKHGRRYSNQPQHF
cdr3_nt: TGTGCCAGCAGCAAACACGGCAGAAGATATAGCAATCAGCCCCAGCATTTT
j_call: TRBJ1-5
v_call: TRBV21-1
d_call: .
clone_size: .

cdr3_aa: CAWSGALGLNEKLFF
cdr3_nt: TGTGCCTGGAGCGGTGCCCTGGGACTTAATGAAAAACTGTTTTTT
j_call: TRBJ1-4
v_call: TRBV30
d_call: .
clone_size: .

cdr3_aa: CASSLTRQGGWNEQFF
cdr3_nt: TGTGCCAGCAGCTTGACGCGGCAGGGTGGCTGGAATGAGCAGTTCTTC
j_call: TRBJ2-1
v_call: TRBV7-8
d_call: .
clone_size: .

cdr3_aa: CASSLLDRYYNEQFF
cdr3_nt: TGTGCCAGTAGTCTCCTGGACAGGTACTACAATGAGCAGTTCTTC
j_call: TRBJ2-1
v_call: TRBV19
d_call: TRBD1
clone_size: .

cdr3_aa: CAISGDRDRSYGYTF
cdr3_nt: TGTGCCATCAGCGGCGACAGGGACCGAAGCTATGGCTACACCTTC
j_call: TRBJ1-2
v_call: TRBV10-3
d_call: TRBD1
clone_size: .